This entry lists 20 T cell receptor beta chains sequenced from one sample in a study of blood T cell repertoires in COVID-19. Sequenced by immunoSEQ multiplex PCR; TCRdb stores in-frame clones only, minus some. The sample contains 100,000 or so clones, about four fifths of which appear only once. Specimen: peripheral blood. These receptors were obtained from a man between 45 and 60 years old with active or convalescent COVID-19.

The CDR3 DNA reads TGCGCCAGCAGCCACTATGGGACAGGGGGTAATGAAAAACTGTTTTTT. Translated, it gives CASSHYGTGGNEKLFF. The chain uses TRBV4-1 and TRBJ1-4, with 11 bases aligning to TRBD1. The CDR3 totals 16 residues. With V trimmed by 3 bases and J by 4 bases, 4 bases remained unmatched. Germline V gene sequence: CDR1 MGHRA, CDR2 YSYEKL.

The rearrangement uses TRBV9 and TRBJ2-7; TRBD1 is a possible D gene (6 bases). V was shortened by 4 bases and J by 3 bases, with 17 bases between the two germline ends. The CDR3 consists of 15 residues. Germline loops: CDR1 SGDLS, CDR2 YYNGEE. CDR3 region: CASSSEGQWGYEQYF. CDR3 nucleotide sequence: TGTGCCAGCAGCTCAGAGGGACAATGGGGCTACGAGCAGTACTTC.

The V gene is TRBV29-1, the J gene TRBJ1-1, with D perhaps TRBD1 (6 bases). The germline V gene encodes CDR1 SQVTM and CDR2 ANQGSEA. CDR3 length: 14 residues. V was trimmed by 3 bases and J by 0 bases, leaving 11 bases between them. This chain's CDR3 is CSVERGGVNTEAFF. The CDR3 DNA is TGCAGCGTTGAGAGGGGGGGCGTGAACACTGAAGCTTTCTTT.

The chain employs TRBV30 and TRBJ1-1, with a tentative D call TRBD1 (5 bases). In germline, CDR1 is GTSNPN, CDR2 SVGIG (reference sequence). This CDR3 comprises 15 residues. V lost 3 bases, J lost 1 base, and 15 bases lay in between. The CDR3 reads CAWRIGLGQNTEAFF. For the CDR3, the DNA is TGTGCCTGGAGGATCGGTTTGGGGCAGAACACTGAAGCTTTCTTT.

This clone was counted a few times. The V and J genes are TRBV7-2 and TRBJ1-1; no clear D. The CDR3 runs 15 residues. V was shortened by 5 bases and J by 1 base, with 14 bases between the two germline ends. The germline V gene has CDR1 SGHTA and CDR2 FQGNSA. This CDR3 reads CASSEPSPRNTEAFF. As DNA, the CDR3 is TGTGCCAGCAGCGAGCCCTCGCCAAGGAACACTGAAGCTTTCTTT.

This clone was seen a handful of times. The genes are TRBV3-1 (or the pseudogene TRBV3-2) and TRBJ1-4; 10 nucleotides agree with TRBD1. V shed 6 bases and J 7 bases; nucleotides not matched to a gene: 8. Looked up from germline, CDR1 is LGHDT and CDR2 is YNNKEL (reference sequence). This CDR3 has 15 amino acids. This CDR3 is CASSPSGTGAEKLFF. CDR3 in DNA: TGTGCCAGCAGTCCAAGCGGGACAGGGGCTGAAAAACTGTTTTTT.

The chain links TRBV27 to TRBJ1-2; D unresolved. Trimming left V 3 bases short and J 6 bases short, with 8 bases between. CDR1 is MNHEY and CDR2 is SMNVEV in the germline V gene (reference sequence). CDR3 size: 12 residues. The CDR3: CASSFNGHGYTF. In DNA, the CDR3 is TGTGCCAGCAGTTTTAATGGCCATGGCTACACCTTC.

This sequence joins TRBV2 and TRBJ2-5; tentative D call: TRBD1 (5 bases). The CDR3 length is 14 residues. The V end was cut by 6 bases, the J end by 1 base, with 12 bases between. The V gene's germline CDR1 is SNHLY and CDR2 FYNNEI. This CDR3 is CASSPTDVQETQYF. The CDR3 nucleotides are TGTGCCAGCAGCCCGACAGATGTCCAAGAGACCCAGTACTTC.

This clone was detected only a few times. CDR3 sequence: CASSLWKQGAFGGYTF. CDR3 sequence (DNA): TGTGCCAGCAGTTTATGGAAACAGGGGGCATTCGGGGGCTACACCTTC. This sequence joins TRBV27 and TRBJ1-2, with 9 nucleotides matching TRBD1. The germline V gene has CDR1 MNHEY and CDR2 SMNVEV (reference sequence). The CDR3 totals 16 residues. V shed 1 base, J shed 8 bases, and the junction held 11 bases outside the gene matches.

The genes are TRBV6-5 and TRBJ2-7; D unclear. Trimming shortened V by 4 bases and J by 0 bases, and 7 bases separated the two germline ends. CDR1 MNHEY and CDR2 SVGAGI come from the germline V gene. The CDR3 has 13 residues. CDR3 bases: TGTGCCAGCAGTTCCCTCTCCTCCTACGAGCAGTACTTC. It encodes CASSSLSSYEQYF.

The chain uses TRBV4-1 and TRBJ2-7, with D hard to call. This CDR3 contains 15 residues. Germline V lookup: CDR1 MGHRA, CDR2 YSYEKL. V shed 1 base and J shed 3 bases, with 13 bases lying between them. The CDR3, as DNA: TGCGCCAGCAGCCAAGGCTCCCATCCAGGCTACGAGCAGTACTTC. Amino acid sequence: CASSQGSHPGYEQYF.

This clone was detected only a few times. The DNA for the CDR3 is TGTGCCAGCAGCCAAGACAGGGGCTTTAATGAAAAACTGTTTTTT. Translated: CASSQDRGFNEKLFF. The rearrangement links TRBV3-1 (or the pseudogene TRBV3-2) to TRBJ1-4; tentative D call: TRBD1 (6 bases). Trimming stripped 0 bases from V and 4 bases from J, with 9 bases between. CDR1 and CDR2 (germline): LGHDT, YNNKEL (reference sequence). The CDR3 covers 15 residues.

This chain links TRBV6-1 with TRBJ2-4; 13 nucleotides line up with TRBD2. V shed 2 bases and J 13 bases; nucleotides not matched to a gene: 8. The CDR3 has 15 amino acids. Germline lookup yields CDR1 MNHNS and CDR2 SASEGT. For the CDR3, the DNA is TGTGCCAGCAGTGAAACCGGGACTAGCGGGGTCCGACAGTACTTC. It translates to CASSETGTSGVRQYF.

This clone has more than one count but fewer than ten. The chain couples TRBV9 to TRBJ2-1, with TRBD2 matching over 9 bases. The J segment lost 10 bases and the V segment lost 0 bases, leaving 11 bases of the junction unmatched. The germline gives CDR1 SGDLS, CDR2 YYNGEE. The CDR3 loop spans 16 amino acids. This chain's CDR3 is CASSVVSGGALEEQFF. Here the CDR3 DNA reads TGTGCCAGCAGCGTAGTTAGCGGGGGAGCCCTCGAGGAGCAGTTCTTC.

On this clone itself: A much larger clone is a single base away; this may be a read error. The genes are TRBV5-8 and TRBJ1-5; D unclear. This CDR3 is built from 13 residues. Per the germline V gene, CDR1 is SGHTS and CDR2 is YDEGEE. Trimming took off 1 base at V and 0 bases at J, with 2 bases between the two ends. Here the CDR3 DNA reads TGTGCCAGCAGCTTGTATAGCAATCAGCCCCAGCATTTT. The encoded protein is CASSLYSNQPQHF.

The sample holds one count of this clone. This CDR3 reads CASSLGGGAEETQYF. Written as DNA, the CDR3 is TGTGCCAGCAGCTTAGGCGGGGGGGCCGAAGAGACCCAGTACTTC. The V and J genes are TRBV7-2 and TRBJ2-5, with TRBD2 matching over 9 bases. The CDR3 extends over 15 amino acids. Looked up from germline, CDR1 is SGHTA and CDR2 is FQGNSA. The V gene end was trimmed by 1 base and the J gene end by 3 bases; junction bases not matched to a gene: 3. Variable domain in full (rest from reference TRBV7-2 and TRBJ2-5): GAGVSQSPSNKVTEKGKDVELRCDPISGHTALYWYRQSLGQGLEFLIYFQGNSAPDKSGLPSDRFSAERTGGSVSTLTIQRTQQEDSAVYLCASSLGGGAEETQYFGPGTRLLVL.

Here the CDR3 DNA reads TGCGCCAGCAGCCAATCAGGACAAGGCACAGATACGCAGTATTTT. It translates to CASSQSGQGTDTQYF. The chain recombines TRBV4-1 with TRBJ2-3, with TRBD1 as a possible D gene (5 bases). V lost 2 bases, J lost 1 base, and 10 bases lay in between. Looked up from germline, CDR1 is MGHRA and CDR2 is YSYEKL. The CDR3 contains 15 residues.

The rearrangement joins TRBV2 to TRBJ2-7; the D gene is possibly TRBD2 (6 bases). Germline loops: CDR1 SNHLY, CDR2 FYNNEI. This CDR3 has 11 amino acids. Between the trimmed V and J ends, which lost 6 bases and 4 bases, there was a span of 7 bases. This chain's CDR3 is CASRREYEQYF. In DNA form, the CDR3 reads TGTGCCAGCAGGCGGGAATACGAGCAGTACTTC.

V gene TRBV3-1 (or the pseudogene TRBV3-2) combines with J gene TRBJ2-2, with TRBD1 as a possible D gene (6 bases). The length of the CDR3 is 19 residues. Germline-derived CDR1 and CDR2 are LGHDT and YNNKEL (reference sequence). Trimming took off 1 base at V and 3 bases at J, with 21 bases between the two ends. The CDR3 nucleotides are TGTGCCAGCAGCCAAGGTTTTTGGGCAGGGGCGAGGGACACCGGGGAGCTGTTTTTT. It codes for CASSQGFWAGARDTGELFF.

The gene calls are TRBV25-1 and TRBJ1-5; no clear D gene. From germline, CDR1 is MGHDK and CDR2 SYGVNS. The CDR3 is made up of 17 amino acids. The V end was cut by 1 base, the J end by 0 bases, with 13 bases between. The CDR3 sequence is CASSEWAAKYSNQPQHF. CDR3 nucleotides: TGTGCCAGCAGTGAATGGGCAGCAAAGTATAGCAATCAGCCCCAGCATTTT.